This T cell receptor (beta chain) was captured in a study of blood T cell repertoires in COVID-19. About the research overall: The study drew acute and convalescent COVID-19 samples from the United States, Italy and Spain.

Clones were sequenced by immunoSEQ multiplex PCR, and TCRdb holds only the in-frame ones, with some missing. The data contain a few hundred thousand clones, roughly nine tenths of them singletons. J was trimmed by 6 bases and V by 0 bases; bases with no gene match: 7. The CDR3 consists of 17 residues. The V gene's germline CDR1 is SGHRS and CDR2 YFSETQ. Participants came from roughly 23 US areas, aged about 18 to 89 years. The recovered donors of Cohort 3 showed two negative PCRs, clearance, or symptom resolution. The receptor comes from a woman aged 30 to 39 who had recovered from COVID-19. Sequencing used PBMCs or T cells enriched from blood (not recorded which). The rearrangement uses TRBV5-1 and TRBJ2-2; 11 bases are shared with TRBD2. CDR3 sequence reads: CASSLGSGRAPPGELFF. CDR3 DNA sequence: TGCGCCAGCAGCTTGGGTAGCGGGAGGGCTCCGCCCGGGGAGCTGTTTTTT.